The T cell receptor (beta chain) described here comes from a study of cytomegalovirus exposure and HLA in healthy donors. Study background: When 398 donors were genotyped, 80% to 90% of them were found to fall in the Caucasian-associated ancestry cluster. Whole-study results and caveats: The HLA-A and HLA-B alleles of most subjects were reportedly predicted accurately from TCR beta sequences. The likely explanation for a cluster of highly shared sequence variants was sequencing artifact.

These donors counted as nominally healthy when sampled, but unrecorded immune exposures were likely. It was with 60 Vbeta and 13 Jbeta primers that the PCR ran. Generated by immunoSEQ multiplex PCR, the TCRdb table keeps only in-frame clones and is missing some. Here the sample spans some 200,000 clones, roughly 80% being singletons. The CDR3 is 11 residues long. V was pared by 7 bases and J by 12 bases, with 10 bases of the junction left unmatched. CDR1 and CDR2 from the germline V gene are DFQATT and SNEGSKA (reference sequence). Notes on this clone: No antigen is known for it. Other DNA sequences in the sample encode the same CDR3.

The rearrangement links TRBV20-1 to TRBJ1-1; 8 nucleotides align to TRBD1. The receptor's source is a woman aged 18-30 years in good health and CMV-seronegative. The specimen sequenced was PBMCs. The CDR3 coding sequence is TGCAGTGGGGGGCAGGGGGCGTCGTCTTTCTTT. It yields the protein CSGGQGASSFF.